The present T cell receptor (beta chain) was sequenced within a study of a mutant IDH1 vaccine in newly diagnosed glioma. Study overall: Patients were started on vaccination 4-6 weeks after radiotherapy alone, or with temozolomide cycles. The V12 visit happened in week 35, and the V13 visit happened in week 47.

Stated time point: week 47, end of study. The investigators gave 300 ug of mutant IDH1 20-mer peptide in each vaccine dose, together with topical imiquimod. Donor tumors were new WHO grade 3 or 4 IDH1-mutant, ATRX-lost astrocytomas. General observations from the study: Vaccination elicited immune responses in around 93% of patients.

Libraries were prepared by immunoSEQ multiplex PCR; TCRdb keeps only in-frame clonotypes and omits some of them. Of about 83,000 clones listed, around four fifths are singletons. V was clipped by 6 bases and J by 7 bases; unmatched bases: 9. This CDR3 region has 15 residues. Per the germline V gene, CDR1 is MRHNA and CDR2 is SNTAGT. This clone occurred many times. Its antigen remains unknown. The chain recombines TRBV6-4 with TRBJ1-6, with 7 bases lining up with TRBD1. This specimen was PBMCs, taken from a glioma patient whose treatment included an IDH1 peptide vaccine. The receptor's source is a man between 40 and 49 years old with glioma. The CDR3 reads CASSTEGQPNSPLHF. The CDR3 bases are TGTGCCAGCAGCACGGAGGGACAGCCCAATTCACCCCTCCACTTT.